Described below is a single TCR beta chain sequence and its context. PCR involved 60 Vbeta and 13 Jbeta primers. Profiled with immunoSEQ multiplex PCR; TCRdb holds only in-frame clones, not every one. The sample lists roughly 150,000 clones, approximately 80% occurring once. The source of the sample is a study of cytomegalovirus exposure and HLA in healthy donors. V lost 3 bases to trimming and J lost 3 bases, with 16 bases between them. Germline CDR1 reads SNHLY; CDR2 reads FYNNEI. CDR3 length equals 16 residues. The sample consisted of PBMCs. This sequence originates from a woman aged 35 to 49 in good health and CMV-seropositive. The chain carries TRBV2 and TRBJ2-3; maybe TRBD2 (5 bases). The CDR3: CASSDRADWFTDTQYF. CDR3 DNA sequence: TGTGCCAGCAGTGATCGGGCGGACTGGTTTACAGATACGCAGTATTTT.